This T cell receptor beta chain was captured in a study of blood T cells in healthy people across ages. Per individual sample, total RNA of at least 6 micrograms was extracted. V was clipped by 6 bases and J by 5 bases, with 0 bases between them. Germline V gene data show CDR1 as SGHRS and CDR2 as YFSETQ. The CDR3 consists of 9 residues. A J-beta primer mix and a sample-barcoded 5' primer were used in a second PCR of roughly 6 to 11 cycles. Using its own MiXCR run on the 5' RACE reads, TCRdb lists one record per CDR3 protein. The sample records under 800,000 distinct CDR3 sequences, approximately 39% being singletons.

Sequenced sample: blood. J is TRBJ2-4 and V is TRBV5-1; D unclear. The clonotype originates from a woman aged 60 to 75 in good health. CDR3 in amino acids: CASKNIQYF. In DNA, the CDR3 is TGCGCCAGCAAAAACATTCAGTACTTC.